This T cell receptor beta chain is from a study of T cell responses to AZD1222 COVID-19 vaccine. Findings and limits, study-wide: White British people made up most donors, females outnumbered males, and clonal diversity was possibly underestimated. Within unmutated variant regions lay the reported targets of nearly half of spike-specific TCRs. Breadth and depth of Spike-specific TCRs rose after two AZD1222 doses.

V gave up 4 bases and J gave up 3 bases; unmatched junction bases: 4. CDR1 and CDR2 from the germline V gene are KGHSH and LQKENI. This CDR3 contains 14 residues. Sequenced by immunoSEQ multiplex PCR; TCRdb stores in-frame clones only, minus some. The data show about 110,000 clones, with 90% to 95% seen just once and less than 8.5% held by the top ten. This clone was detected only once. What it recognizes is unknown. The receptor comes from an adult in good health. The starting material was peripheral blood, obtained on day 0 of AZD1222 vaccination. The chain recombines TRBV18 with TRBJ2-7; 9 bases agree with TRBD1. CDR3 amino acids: CASSRDRGGYEQYF. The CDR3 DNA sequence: TGTGCCAGCTCACGAGACAGGGGGGGCTACGAGCAGTACTTC.